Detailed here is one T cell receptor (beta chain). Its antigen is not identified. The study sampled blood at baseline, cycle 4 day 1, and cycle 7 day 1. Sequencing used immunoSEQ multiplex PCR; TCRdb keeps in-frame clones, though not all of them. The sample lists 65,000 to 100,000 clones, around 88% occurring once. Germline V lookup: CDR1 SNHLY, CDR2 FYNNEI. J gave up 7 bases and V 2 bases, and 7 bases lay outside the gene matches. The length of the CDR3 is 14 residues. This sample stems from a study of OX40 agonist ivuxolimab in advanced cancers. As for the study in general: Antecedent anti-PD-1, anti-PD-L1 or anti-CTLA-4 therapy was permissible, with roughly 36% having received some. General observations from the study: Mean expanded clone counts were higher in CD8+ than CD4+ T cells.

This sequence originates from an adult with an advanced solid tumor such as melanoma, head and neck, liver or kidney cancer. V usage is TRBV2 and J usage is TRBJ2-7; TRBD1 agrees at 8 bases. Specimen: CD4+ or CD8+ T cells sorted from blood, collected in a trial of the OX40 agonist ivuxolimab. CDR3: CASSENRGSWEQYF. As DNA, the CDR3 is TGTGCCAGCAGTGAAAACAGGGGGTCTTGGGAGCAGTACTTC.